The 26 T cell receptor beta chains reported below all come from one sample, sequenced in a study of blood T cell repertoires in COVID-19. Some clones are missing from TCRdb's copy, which holds only in-frame ones; the method was immunoSEQ multiplex PCR. The data contain about 480,000 clones, 88% of them singletons. The sample was PBMCs or T cells enriched from blood (not recorded which). The receptors originated from a woman in her forties who had recovered from COVID-19.

The V gene is TRBV5-1, the J gene TRBJ2-7; 8 positions match TRBD1. The CDR3 runs 15 residues. The V gene's germline CDR1 is SGHRS and CDR2 YFSETQ. With 1 base clipped from V and 2 bases from J, the junction kept 5 bases outside the gene matches. The CDR3 loop is CASSLSQGAAYEQYF. The CDR3 DNA follows: TGCGCCAGCAGCTTGAGCCAGGGGGCGGCCTACGAGCAGTACTTC.

This clone was seen once. This chain uses TRBV5-1 with TRBJ1-2; possibly TRBD1 for D (6 bases). Germline V CDR1 and CDR2: SGHRS, YFSETQ. The CDR3 loop spans 14 amino acids. Trimming took 4 bases from V and 4 from J, leaving 14 bases between them. CDR3 residues: CASSRYRVGYGYTF. The CDR3, as DNA: TGCGCCAGCAGCCGGTACAGGGTTGGCTATGGCTACACCTTC.

This clone was detected only once. V gene TRBV4-2 combines with J gene TRBJ2-1; 10 bases are a match to TRBD2. This CDR3 is 19 amino acids long. Germline V gene data show CDR1 as LGHNA and CDR2 as YNFKEQ. Trimming cost V 0 bases and J 6 bases; bases outside gene matches: 14. CDR3 sequence: CASSQDGAGAGGFPNEQFF. CDR3 bases: TGTGCCAGCAGCCAAGATGGAGCAGGAGCGGGAGGGTTTCCCAATGAGCAGTTCTTC.

The chain combines TRBV29-1 with TRBJ1-2, with D perhaps matching TRBD1 (5 bases). V was clipped by 3 bases and J by 6 bases, with 5 bases between them. CDR3 length: 10 residues. The germline CDR1 and CDR2 sequences are SQVTM and ANQGSEA. The CDR3 is CSVDRDGYTF. The CDR3 DNA reads TGCAGCGTTGACAGGGATGGCTACACCTTC.

The chain uses TRBV19 and TRBJ1-5, with no clear D. Germline V lookup: CDR1 LNHDA, CDR2 SQIVND (reference sequence). V dropped 6 bases and J dropped 3 bases, with 9 bases sitting between them. The CDR3 is made up of 13 amino acids. Here the CDR3 DNA reads TGTGCCAGTAGGGGGAGGAACAATCAGCCCCAGCATTTT. Translation: CASRGRNNQPQHF.

This rearrangement joins TRBV6-5 to TRBJ1-1; D remains ambiguous. Germline lookup yields CDR1 MNHEY and CDR2 SVGAGI. The V and J ends lost 8 bases and 5 bases respectively, with 12 bases between them. The CDR3 runs to 12 residues. The CDR3 region has the DNA TGTGCCAGCCGAACTGGAGGGACTGAAGCTTTCTTT. It is translated as CASRTGGTEAFF.

The J gene is TRBJ1-3, the V gene TRBV25-1; D remains ambiguous. The germline gives CDR1 MGHDK, CDR2 SYGVNS. The CDR3 extends over 10 amino acids. CDR3 bases: TGTGCTGCCGGGTGGGACACCATATATTTT. Translated, it gives CAAGWDTIYF.

J is TRBJ2-2 and V is TRBV5-4, with D unclear. The V end lost 3 bases, the J end lost 4 bases, and 13 bases lay between the germline ends. Germline values: CDR1 SGHNT, CDR2 YYREEE (reference sequence). The CDR3 is 15 residues long. CDR3 coding DNA: TGTGCCAGCAGCTACCGGTCACCGCGCACCGGGGAGCTGTTTTTT. Protein: CASSYRSPRTGELFF. Full variable domain (outside the CDR3, taken from reference TRBV5-4 and TRBJ2-2): ETGVTQSPTHLIKTRGQQVTLRCSSQSGHNTVSWYQQALGQGPQFIFQYYREEENGRGNFPPRFSGLQFPNYSSELNVNALELDDSALYLCASSYRSPRTGELFFGEGSRLTVL.

The count of this clone is one. The genes are TRBV5-6 and TRBJ2-2; D not resolved. Germline V gene lookup returns CDR1 SGHDT and CDR2 YYEEEE. The CDR3 extends over 15 amino acids. Trimming removed 1 base at V and 1 base at J, with 8 bases between. As DNA, the CDR3 is TGTGCCAGCAGCTTGTTAGTCGGGAACACCGGGGAGCTGTTTTTT. Encoded protein: CASSLLVGNTGELFF.

The chain is built from TRBV10-2 and TRBJ2-3; TRBD2 matches 8 bases. Trimming cost V 6 bases and J 1 base; bases outside gene matches: 3. The CDR3 extends over 14 amino acids. The germline V gene encodes CDR1 WSHSY and CDR2 SAAADI. Here the CDR3 reads CASRERERTDTQYF. CDR3 sequence (DNA): TGCGCCAGCAGGGAGCGGGAGCGCACAGATACGCAGTATTTT.

This chain joins TRBV12-3 or TRBV12-4 and TRBJ1-1; tentatively, D is TRBD1 (5 bases). The V and J ends lost 7 bases and 5 bases respectively, with 11 bases between them. The CDR3 is 12 amino acids. The CDR3 DNA follows: TGTGCCAGCAACTTTCAGGGAACTGAAGCTTTCTTT. The encoded protein is CASNFQGTEAFF.

The genes are TRBV28 and TRBJ1-1; 8 bases match TRBD1. CDR3 size: 13 residues. The germline V gene has CDR1 MDHEN and CDR2 SYDVKM. The V gene end was trimmed by 6 bases and the J gene end by 6 bases; junction bases not matched to a gene: 6. Here the CDR3 reads CASRPGGRAEAFF. The DNA of the CDR3 is TGTGCCAGCAGGCCAGGGGGCAGAGCTGAAGCTTTCTTT.

The chain uses TRBV24-1 and TRBJ2-3; 9 bases match TRBD1. CDR1 is KGHDR, CDR2 SFDVKD, per germline. V lost 9 bases to trimming and J lost 5 bases; unmatched junction nucleotides: 8. The CDR3 runs 14 residues. Here the CDR3 reads CATASTGQGDTQYF. For the CDR3, the DNA is TGTGCCACCGCGTCAACGGGACAGGGAGATACGCAGTATTTT.

The chain uses TRBV5-4 and TRBJ2-3; the D gene is possibly TRBD1 (5 bases). Trimming took off 2 bases at V and 4 bases at J, with 14 bases between the two ends. The CDR3 sequence is 15 residues long. Per the germline V gene, CDR1 is SGHNT and CDR2 is YYREEE (reference sequence). CDR3 region: CASSLVGALPDTQYF. In nucleotides, the CDR3 is TGTGCCAGCAGCTTAGTAGGGGCGCTACCAGATACGCAGTATTTT.

The chain joins TRBV9 to TRBJ2-7; the match to TRBD2 covers 8 bases. Germline loops: CDR1 SGDLS, CDR2 YYNGEE. The CDR3 extends over 16 amino acids. The ends lost 0 bases at V and 4 bases at J; junction bases unmatched: 9. This chain's CDR3 is CASSVVEIAGRYEQYF. DNA of the CDR3: TGTGCCAGCAGCGTAGTCGAGATAGCGGGGCGGTACGAGCAGTACTTC.

The V gene is TRBV7-9, the J gene TRBJ2-3, with a possible D match to TRBD1 (6 bases). This CDR3 spans 14 amino acids. The V end was cut by 1 base, the J end by 5 bases, with 10 bases between. From germline, CDR1 is SEHNR and CDR2 FQNEAQ (reference sequence). CDR3 sequence (DNA): TGTGCCAGCAGCTTAGGGGGGCTTGGAGATACGCAGTATTTT. Its translation is CASSLGGLGDTQYF.

This chain connects TRBV7-2 to TRBJ2-1; 9 nucleotides align to TRBD2. The length of the CDR3 is 12 residues. Germline values: CDR1 SGHTA, CDR2 FQGNSA. V was pared by 4 bases and J by 10 bases, with 2 bases of the junction left unmatched. CDR3 sequence: CASSWSGGEQFF. The CDR3 DNA is TGTGCCAGCAGCTGGAGCGGGGGGGAGCAGTTCTTC.

The chain is built from TRBV7-8 and TRBJ1-4; TRBD1 matches 8 bases. The germline gives CDR1 SGHVS, CDR2 FQNEAQ. V gave up 5 bases and J gave up 5 bases; unmatched junction bases: 7. The CDR3 contains 15 residues. The CDR3 reads CASSAGTGRNEKLFF. The CDR3, as DNA: TGTGCCAGCAGCGCGGGGACAGGAAGGAATGAAAAACTGTTTTTT.

The CDR3 nucleotides are TGCAGCGTTCGGACTAGCGGGAGGTCCCACGAGCAGTACTTC. Residues: CSVRTSGRSHEQYF. The chain has TRBV29-1 and TRBJ2-7; TRBD2 aligns across 14 bases. The CDR3 sequence is 14 residues long. V dropped 5 bases and J dropped 5; count of bases not matched to a gene: 5. Germline V gene lookup returns CDR1 SQVTM and CDR2 ANQGSEA.

This sequence joins TRBV4-1 and TRBJ1-5; 8 positions match TRBD1. V lost 4 bases to trimming and J lost 2 bases; unmatched junction nucleotides: 7. CDR1 and CDR2 from the germline V gene are MGHRA and YSYEKL. This CDR3 is 16 amino acids long. CDR3 in amino acids: CASSPGQGGGNQPQHF. In DNA form, the CDR3 reads TGCGCCAGCAGCCCCGGACAGGGTGGGGGCAATCAGCCCCAGCATTTT.

This chain connects TRBV5-3 to TRBJ2-7, with TRBD1 matching over 8 bases. TRBV5-3 is an open reading frame whose function is uncertain. Losses at the gene ends were 2 bases for V and 8 bases for J; bases not matched to a gene: 6. The CDR3 covers 13 residues. The CDR3 sequence: CARSFPGTGKQYF. The CDR3 coding sequence is TGTGCCAGAAGCTTCCCTGGGACAGGAAAGCAGTACTTC.

The chain joins TRBV10-1 to TRBJ2-5, with no clear D. Germline V gene lookup returns CDR1 WNHNN and CDR2 SYGVQD (reference sequence). The CDR3 has 14 residues. Between the trimmed V and J ends, which lost 0 bases and 2 bases, there was a span of 7 bases. CDR3 sequence (DNA): TGCGCCAGCAGTGAGTCGAACAGACAAGAGACCCAGTACTTC. This sequence encodes CASSESNRQETQYF.

V is TRBV3-1 (or the pseudogene TRBV3-2) and J is TRBJ1-5; 9 nucleotides match TRBD1. The CDR3 covers 17 residues. J was trimmed by 3 bases and V by 0 bases; bases with no gene match: 6. Germline values: CDR1 LGHDT, CDR2 YNNKEL (reference sequence). CDR3 nucleotide sequence: TGTGCCAGCAGCCAAGACCCCGGGACAGGGAACAATCAGCCCCAGCATTTT. Translation gives CASSQDPGTGNNQPQHF.

This clone was counted between two and nine times. The chain employs TRBV24-1 and TRBJ1-5; a weak D match, TRBD1 (6 bases). The V gene lost 4 bases and the J gene lost 0 bases, with 9 bases spanning the gap. Looked up from germline, CDR1 is KGHDR and CDR2 is SFDVKD. This CDR3 has 15 residues. This chain's CDR3 is CATSEGTNSNQPQHF. CDR3 nucleotides: TGTGCCACCAGTGAAGGGACAAATAGCAATCAGCCCCAGCATTTT.

The chain has TRBV9 and TRBJ2-3; TRBD2 agrees at 8 bases. The J segment lost 2 bases and the V segment lost 0 bases, leaving 2 bases of the junction unmatched. This CDR3 has 15 amino acids. Looked up from germline, CDR1 is SGDLS and CDR2 is YYNGEE. The CDR3 coding sequence is TGTGCCAGCAGCGTAGGACTAGCGAACACAGATACGCAGTATTTT. It encodes CASSVGLANTDTQYF.

This clone was picked up one time. This chain uses TRBV7-2 with TRBJ1-2; 8 bases map to TRBD1. Trimming at V came to 4 bases and at J to 0 bases, leaving 4 bases not matched to a gene. CDR3 length: 15 residues. CDR1 is SGHTA, CDR2 FQGNSA, per germline. DNA of the CDR3: TGTGCCAGCAGCTCCTGGGACAGGACTAACTATGGCTACACCTTC. Residues: CASSSWDRTNYGYTF. Filled out from reference TRBV7-2 and TRBJ1-2, the complete variable domain reads GAGVSQSPSNKVTEKGKDVELRCDPISGHTALYWYRQSLGQGLEFLIYFQGNSAPDKSGLPSDRFSAERTGGSVSTLTIQRTQQEDSAVYLCASSSWDRTNYGYTFGSGTRLTVV.